The T cell receptor beta chain described here comes from a study of cytomegalovirus exposure and HLA in healthy donors. The germline CDR1 and CDR2 sequences are SGHDT and YYEEEE. Trimming removed 0 bases from V and 13 bases from J, with 7 bases in between. CDR3 length: 11 amino acids. Whole-study results and caveats: What TCR beta sequences reportedly achieved was accurate prediction of HLA-A and HLA-B alleles in most subjects. Later analysis showed most CMV-associated TCR beta chains appearing HLA-restricted.

The PCR used 60 Vbeta and 13 Jbeta primers. Assay used: immunoSEQ multiplex PCR; TCRdb lists only in-frame clones, some missing. In total, the table holds 45,000 to 60,000 clones. In the case of this clone: The antigen is unknown.

The rearrangement joins TRBV5-6 to TRBJ1-4; D is uncertain. This sequence was found in a woman aged 40 to 50 in good health and CMV-seronegative. Sequenced sample: PBMCs. The CDR3 DNA reads as TGTGCCAGCAGCTTGGACGGGTTACTGTTTTTT. Its protein product is CASSLDGLLFF.